One sample yielded the 22 T cell receptor beta chains listed below, sequenced in a study of T cell responses to AZD1222 COVID-19 vaccine. The assay was immunoSEQ multiplex PCR, and TCRdb's table has in-frame clones only and misses some. The table shows 100,000 to 150,000 clones, with 85% to 90% occurring only once. Sequencing used peripheral blood, obtained on day 0 of AZD1222 vaccination. The source of these receptors is an adult in good health.

J is TRBJ2-2 and V is TRBV19; 9 bases are shared with TRBD1. The germline V gene has CDR1 LNHDA and CDR2 SQIVND (reference sequence). With 6 bases clipped from V and 5 bases from J, the junction kept 10 bases outside the gene matches. The CDR3 consists of 16 residues. CDR3 DNA sequence: TGTGCCAGTAGCCACGCCGGGACAGGGCGGACCGGGGAGCTGTTTTTT. This translates into CASSHAGTGRTGELFF.

This clone was detected once. The chain combines TRBV11-2 with TRBJ2-1, with 8 bases matching TRBD2. The CDR3 totals 17 residues. J was trimmed by 11 bases and V by 6 bases; bases with no gene match: 21. Germline assignment: CDR1 SGHAT and CDR2 FQNNGV. CDR3 protein: CASRLSVRGSGTVKQFF. In nucleotides, the CDR3 is TGTGCCAGCAGATTATCCGTCCGGGGTAGCGGGACGGTGAAGCAGTTCTTC.

The chain joins TRBV10-1 to TRBJ1-1; 9 nucleotides line up with TRBD1. The CDR3 spans 16 residues. The ends lost 4 bases at V and 4 bases at J; junction bases unmatched: 10. Germline V CDR1 and CDR2: WNHNN, SYGVQD (reference sequence). CDR3 loop: CASSGRTGDRGTEAFF. CDR3 sequence (DNA): TGCGCCAGCAGTGGGAGGACAGGGGACCGAGGCACTGAAGCTTTCTTT.

The chain joins TRBV5-6 to TRBJ2-3; D is unclear. Trimming shortened V by 2 bases and J by 5 bases, and 12 bases separated the two germline ends. The CDR3 contains 14 residues. The germline V gene encodes CDR1 SGHDT and CDR2 YYEEEE. CDR3 in DNA: TGTGCCAGCAGCTTTCCCGGAGTCGGAGATACGCAGTATTTT. The encoded protein is CASSFPGVGDTQYF.

The chain couples TRBV7-9 to TRBJ2-3; no clear D gene. CDR1 SEHNR and CDR2 FQNEAQ come from the germline V gene (reference sequence). CDR3 length: 14 residues. Deletions cut 3 bases from V and 3 bases from J, with 10 bases between. The CDR3 here is CASSFSLGTDTQYF. The CDR3 region has the DNA TGTGCCAGCAGCTTTAGCCTAGGGACAGATACGCAGTATTTT.

The DNA of the CDR3 is TGTGCCAGCAGCTACGGGGGGTCAAATTCACCCCTCCACTTT. It translates to CASSYGGSNSPLHF. The rearrangement joins TRBV6-5 to TRBJ1-6, with D tentatively TRBD1 (5 bases). Trimming left V 6 bases short and J 7 bases short, with 13 bases between. The germline V gene has CDR1 MNHEY and CDR2 SVGAGI. The CDR3 sequence is 14 residues long.

J is TRBJ1-1 and V is TRBV7-3; D remains ambiguous. This CDR3 comprises 13 residues. V lost 6 bases and J 1 base, leaving 9 bases between the germline ends. CDR1 and CDR2 (germline): SGHTA, FQGTGA. The CDR3 is CASRHRENTEAFF. DNA of the CDR3: TGTGCCAGCAGACACAGAGAGAACACTGAAGCTTTCTTT. Looking up the rest from reference TRBV7-3 and TRBJ1-1 gives the full variable domain: GAGVSQTPSNKVTEKGKYVELRCDPISGHTALYWYRQSLGQGPEFLIYFQGTGAADDSGLPNDRFFAVRPEGSVSTLKIQRTERGDSAVYLCASRHRENTEAFFGQGTRLTVV.

The chain recombines TRBV19 with TRBJ1-1, with D hard to call. Trimming took 7 bases from V and 9 from J, leaving 12 bases between them. This CDR3 has 11 amino acids. Germline loops: CDR1 LNHDA, CDR2 SQIVND (reference sequence). The CDR3 coding sequence is TGTGCCAGTATCCTGCGGACGAAAGCTTTCTTT. Amino acid sequence: CASILRTKAFF.

The rearrangement joins TRBV5-1 to TRBJ1-1, with 7 bases identical to TRBD1. Germline CDR1 is SGHRS and CDR2 is YFSETQ. V was clipped by 4 bases and J by 4 bases; unmatched bases: 10. This CDR3 contains 15 residues. CDR3 bases: TGCGCCAGCAGCCCAAAGGGGGCGCAGGGCACTGAAGCTTTCTTT. This translates into CASSPKGAQGTEAFF.

V is TRBV5-1 and J is TRBJ1-1; D may be TRBD1 (5 bases). Trimming took off 0 bases at V and 5 bases at J, with 11 bases between the two ends. The CDR3 loop spans 14 amino acids. Germline CDR1 SGHRS, CDR2 YFSETQ. The CDR3 here is CASSLGVEGTEAFF. CDR3 bases: TGCGCCAGCAGCTTGGGTGTTGAGGGGACTGAAGCTTTCTTT.

This clone was seen a handful of times. V is TRBV28 and J is TRBJ1-5; D ambiguous. Germline V gene sequence: CDR1 MDHEN, CDR2 SYDVKM. Trimming shortened V by 7 bases and J by 4 bases, and 14 bases separated the two germline ends. The CDR3 consists of 14 residues. CDR3 amino acids: CASTAPPQNQPQHF. The CDR3 DNA is TGTGCCAGCACCGCTCCCCCCCAGAATCAGCCCCAGCATTTT.

The V gene is TRBV9, the J gene TRBJ1-2; 12 nucleotides agree with TRBD1. The germline gives CDR1 SGDLS, CDR2 YYNGEE. CDR3 length equals 16 residues. J gave up 4 bases and V 4 bases, and 8 bases lay outside the gene matches. The CDR3 here is CASSLSGTGGGYGYTF. In DNA, the CDR3 is TGTGCCAGCAGCTTATCCGGGACAGGGGGCGGCTATGGCTACACCTTC.

The J gene is TRBJ1-3, the V gene TRBV6-6, with D possibly matching TRBD1 (5 bases). This CDR3 has 12 residues. Germline CDR1 and CDR2: MNHNY and SVGAGI (reference sequence). The V gene lost 5 bases and the J gene lost 8 bases, with 10 bases spanning the gap. In DNA, the CDR3 is TGTGCCAGCAGTGGCCAGGGTTACACCATATATTTT. Translating gives CASSGQGYTIYF.

This chain links TRBV6-5 with TRBJ1-2, with unresolved D. The CDR3 contains 14 residues. Trimming cost V 0 bases and J 4 bases, with 9 bases left between them. CDR1 and CDR2 (germline): MNHEY, SVGAGI. The CDR3 DNA is TGTGCCAGCAGTTACTCAGCAGAAACCTATGGCTACACCTTC. It encodes CASSYSAETYGYTF.

This clone was picked up a small number of times. The chain couples TRBV5-4 to TRBJ2-2; D may be TRBD1 or TRBD2 (6 bases each). CDR1 SGHNT and CDR2 YYREEE come from the germline V gene (reference sequence). The V gene lost 2 bases and the J gene lost 6 bases, with 17 bases spanning the gap. The CDR3 has 16 residues. The CDR3 here is CASSFWFGGESGELFF. The CDR3 nucleotides are TGTGCCAGCAGCTTTTGGTTCGGGGGCGAATCCGGGGAGCTGTTTTTT.

This chain connects TRBV29-1 to TRBJ2-5, with 12 bases aligning to TRBD2. This CDR3 region has 12 residues. J lost 5 bases, V lost 7 bases, and 2 bases had no gene match. CDR1 SQVTM and CDR2 ANQGSEA come from the germline V gene. The CDR3 reads CSAGTSGETQYF. Here the CDR3 DNA reads TGCAGCGCGGGGACTAGCGGGGAGACCCAGTACTTC.

This chain joins TRBV5-6 and TRBJ2-7; D is perhaps TRBD1 (6 bases). Germline V gene lookup returns CDR1 SGHDT and CDR2 YYEEEE. The CDR3 has 14 amino acids. The germline V and J ends were trimmed by 0 bases and 8 bases, with 15 bases remaining between them. CDR3 in DNA: TGTGCCAGCAGCTTGGAAGGGACACCTCCGAAGCAGTACTTC. Protein sequence: CASSLEGTPPKQYF.

The chain recombines TRBV15 with TRBJ1-3; the D is unclear. Per the germline V gene, CDR1 is LNHNV and CDR2 is YYDKDF (reference sequence). CDR3 length equals 16 residues. V lost 1 base, J lost 0 bases, and 10 bases lay in between. The CDR3: CATSRGPGNSGNTIYF. CDR3 nucleotide sequence: TGTGCCACCAGCAGAGGGCCAGGAAACTCTGGAAACACCATATATTTT.

Only a few counts were recorded for this clone. The V and J genes are TRBV5-6 and TRBJ1-2, with 8 bases identical to TRBD1. Germline-derived CDR1 and CDR2 are SGHDT and YYEEEE. The trim removed 0 bases at V and 8 bases at J, leaving 9 bases unmatched. CDR3 length equals 15 residues. DNA for the CDR3: TGTGCCAGCAGCTTGGGGGAAGGGACAGGCAAGGGCTACACCTTC. It specifies CASSLGEGTGKGYTF.

The chain uses TRBV4-2 and TRBJ1-2; 8 positions match TRBD1. Germline V gene sequence: CDR1 LGHNA, CDR2 YNFKEQ. The CDR3 consists of 14 residues. The J segment lost 6 bases and the V segment lost 0 bases, leaving 3 bases of the junction unmatched. The CDR3 spells CASSQDQGADGYTF. DNA of the CDR3: TGTGCCAGCAGCCAAGATCAGGGGGCAGATGGCTACACCTTC.

The chain employs TRBV27 and TRBJ1-2, with a weak D call TRBD1 (6 bases). CDR3 length: 14 residues. V dropped 4 bases and J dropped 4 bases, with 13 bases sitting between them. CDR1 MNHEY and CDR2 SMNVEV come from the germline V gene (reference sequence). CDR3 region: CASSSTGRAYGYTF. In nucleotides, the CDR3 is TGTGCCAGCAGTTCCACAGGGCGGGCCTATGGCTACACCTTC.

This clone has only a few counts. V gene TRBV30 combines with J gene TRBJ1-5; D remains unclear. The CDR3 runs to 15 residues. CDR1 is GTSNPN, CDR2 SVGIG, per germline (reference sequence). V was cut by 2 bases and J by 0 bases, with 11 bases left in between. The chain's CDR3 is CAWSIGWDSNQPQHF. The DNA for the CDR3 is TGTGCCTGGAGTATCGGGTGGGATAGCAATCAGCCCCAGCATTTT.